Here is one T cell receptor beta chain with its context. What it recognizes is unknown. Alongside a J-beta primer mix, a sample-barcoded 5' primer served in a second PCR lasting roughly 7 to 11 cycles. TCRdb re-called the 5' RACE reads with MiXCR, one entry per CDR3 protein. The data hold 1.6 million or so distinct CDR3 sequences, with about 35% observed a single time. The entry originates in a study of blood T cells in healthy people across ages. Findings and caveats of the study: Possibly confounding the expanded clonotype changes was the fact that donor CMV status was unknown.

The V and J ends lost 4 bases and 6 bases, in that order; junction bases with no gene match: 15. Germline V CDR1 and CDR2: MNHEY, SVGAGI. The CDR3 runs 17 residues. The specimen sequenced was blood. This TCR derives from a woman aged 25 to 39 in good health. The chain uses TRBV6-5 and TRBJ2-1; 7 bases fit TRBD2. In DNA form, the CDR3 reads TGTGCCAGCAGTTCGAATCAGGCGGGAGAGGGGCTCAATGAGCAGTTCTTC. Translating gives CASSSNQAGEGLNEQFF.